A single sample is the source of the 17 T cell receptor beta chains below, sequenced in a study of OX40 agonist ivuxolimab in advanced cancers. TCRdb's copy holds only in-frame clones and misses some; the assay was immunoSEQ multiplex PCR. The data contain 50,000 to 70,000 clones, roughly 84% of them seen just once; the ten biggest clones take up around 0.7%. The input for sequencing was CD4+ or CD8+ T cells sorted from blood, taken in a trial of the OX40 agonist ivuxolimab. Source of these receptors: an adult with an advanced solid tumor such as melanoma, head and neck, liver or kidney cancer.

The V and J genes are TRBV7-6 and TRBJ1-2; 7 bases map to TRBD1. The germline V gene has CDR1 SGHVS and CDR2 FNYEAQ. V trimming: 2 bases; J trimming: 2 bases; junction bases outside the gene matches: 5. There are 15 residues in the CDR3. This CDR3 reads CASSLTDRSNYGYTF. The CDR3 DNA reads as TGTGCCAGCAGCTTAACGGACAGGTCCAACTATGGCTACACCTTC.

The chain couples TRBV5-1 to TRBJ1-2; D not certain. Trimming left V 2 bases short and J 4 bases short, with 9 bases between. This CDR3 region has 13 residues. Looked up from germline, CDR1 is SGHRS and CDR2 is YFSETQ. The CDR3 is CASSFPDPYGYTF. The CDR3 region has the DNA TGCGCCAGCAGCTTCCCTGACCCCTATGGCTACACCTTC.

The chain joins TRBV30 to TRBJ2-7; D possibly matches TRBD1 or TRBD2 (5 bases each). This CDR3 has 14 amino acids. Germline CDR1 GTSNPN, CDR2 SVGIG (reference sequence). V was clipped by 1 base and J by 0 bases, with 10 bases between them. The CDR3, as DNA: TGTGCCTGGAGTGCAACCGGGACCTCCTACGAGCAGTACTTC. This gives the protein CAWSATGTSYEQYF.

CDR3 residues: CASSYGIGNNQPQHF. CDR3 nucleotide sequence: TGTGCCAGCAGTTACGGAATAGGGAACAATCAGCCCCAGCATTTT. This chain connects TRBV6-5 to TRBJ1-5; D unclear. Trimming took 2 bases from V and 3 from J, leaving 11 bases between them. Germline lookup yields CDR1 MNHEY and CDR2 SVGAGI. The CDR3 sequence is 15 residues long.

The chain is built from TRBV5-6 and TRBJ2-7; the D is unclear. Trimming pared 3 bases from V and 3 bases from J, leaving 4 bases between. This CDR3 is built from 11 residues. CDR1 and CDR2 (germline): SGHDT, YYEEEE. CDR3 in DNA: TGTGCCAGCAGCTCCCACTACGAGCAGTACTTC. Protein sequence: CASSSHYEQYF.

The chain links TRBV10-3 to TRBJ2-7, with D maybe TRBD1 (5 bases). Germline CDR1 and CDR2: ENHRY and SYGVKD. This CDR3 has 14 residues. V lost 2 bases and J lost 3, with 11 bases in between. The CDR3 region has the DNA TGTGCCATCAGTGAGACAGGACCCTACTACGAGCAGTACTTC. Amino acids: CAISETGPYYEQYF.

The chain joins TRBV5-1 to TRBJ2-3; D is uncertain. Germline loops: CDR1 SGHRS, CDR2 YFSETQ. This CDR3 region has 13 residues. Trimming removed 0 bases at V and 4 bases at J, with 6 bases between. The CDR3 region has the DNA TGCGCCAGCAGCTTGGACTGGGCAGATACGCAGTATTTT. Its protein product is CASSLDWADTQYF.

V usage is TRBV5-4 and J usage is TRBJ2-3, with a weak D call TRBD2 (6 bases). V was clipped by 4 bases and J by 8 bases, with 20 bases between them. CDR3 length: 15 residues. Germline V gene data show CDR1 as SGHNT and CDR2 as YYREEE (reference sequence). In DNA form, the CDR3 reads TGTGCCAGCAGCCCTAGACTCGGGGATAGCGGTACGCAGTATTTT. Residues: CASSPRLGDSGTQYF.

This clone was seen a few times. The rearrangement joins TRBV11-2 to TRBJ2-5; TRBD1 matches 8 bases. Germline V CDR1 and CDR2: SGHAT, FQNNGV. The CDR3 is made up of 14 amino acids. Trimming removed 5 bases from V and 4 bases from J; junction bases left unmatched: 6. The CDR3 reads CASSPQGGAETQYF. Written as DNA, the CDR3 is TGTGCCAGCAGCCCACAGGGGGGCGCAGAGACCCAGTACTTC.

This clone was observed once. The chain has TRBV28 and TRBJ1-4; D might be TRBD1 (5 bases). The CDR3 consists of 15 residues. V was trimmed by 3 bases and J by 8 bases, leaving 16 bases between them. The germline V gene has CDR1 MDHEN and CDR2 SYDVKM. The CDR3 protein is CASSLGGGSREKLFF. CDR3 nucleotides: TGTGCCAGCAGTTTGGGTGGGGGAAGTAGGGAAAAACTGTTTTTT.

This clone was observed once. The chain joins TRBV19 to TRBJ1-4, with D unclear. From germline, CDR1 is LNHDA and CDR2 SQIVND (reference sequence). With 3 bases removed from V and 5 bases from J, the gap between germline ends came to 10 bases. The CDR3 totals 14 residues. CDR3 sequence: CASSIFMENEKLFF. The CDR3 nucleotides read TGTGCCAGTAGTATTTTCATGGAAAATGAAAAACTGTTTTTT.

The chain recombines TRBV12-5 with TRBJ1-1; a weak D match, TRBD1 (5 bases). Trimming took off 5 bases at V and 4 bases at J, with 20 bases between the two ends. In germline, CDR1 is LGHNT, CDR2 FRNRAP. This CDR3 spans 16 amino acids. The DNA of the CDR3 is TGTGCTAGTGGTCTCTCCCCTTGGGGGGGGTCCACTGAAGCTTTCTTT. Protein product: CASGLSPWGGSTEAFF. The full variable domain, in which reference TRBV12-5 and TRBJ1-1 provide the parts outside the CDR3, is DARVTQTPRHKVTEMGQEVTMRCQPILGHNTVFWYRQTMMQGLELLAYFRNRAPLDDSGMPKDRFSAEMPDATLATLKIQPSEPRDSAVYFCASGLSPWGGSTEAFFGQGTRLTVV.

The CDR3 sequence: CASSQGVISNYGYTF. CDR3 sequence (DNA): TGCGCCAGCAGCCAAGGGGTAATCTCTAACTATGGCTACACCTTC. The gene calls are TRBV4-1 and TRBJ1-2; no reliable D call. V was trimmed by 1 base and J by 0 bases, leaving 9 bases between them. This CDR3 contains 15 residues. The V gene's germline CDR1 is MGHRA and CDR2 YSYEKL.

The chain has TRBV28 and TRBJ1-2; the match to TRBD1 covers 7 bases. The germline gives CDR1 MDHEN, CDR2 SYDVKM. The CDR3 is 16 residues long. Trimming took 5 bases from V and 8 from J; bases not matched to a gene: 17. Here the CDR3 DNA reads TGTGCCAGCAGTCCTCCAAGGGACAGTAAATTAAGGGGCTACACCTTC. Encoded protein: CASSPPRDSKLRGYTF.

This clone was counted a few times. CDR3 sequence (DNA): TGTGCCAGCAGTGCCCAGGGTGACACTGAAGCTTTCTTT. Amino acid sequence: CASSAQGDTEAFF. This chain connects TRBV2 to TRBJ1-1, with a possible D match to TRBD1 (5 bases). The CDR3 is 13 residues long. Trimming pared 4 bases from V and 3 bases from J, leaving 9 bases between. In germline, CDR1 is SNHLY, CDR2 FYNNEI.

V and J are TRBV4-3 and TRBJ2-7; D gene unclear. With 3 bases removed from V and 0 bases from J, the gap between germline ends came to 12 bases. CDR1 and CDR2 from the germline V gene are LGHNA and YSLEER. The CDR3 is 15 residues long. DNA for the CDR3: TGCGCCAGCAGCCATCTCACCGGGTCCTCCTACGAGCAGTACTTC. It specifies CASSHLTGSSYEQYF.

The chain uses TRBV9 and TRBJ2-3, with D possibly TRBD1 on 6 matching bases. The CDR3 contains 16 residues. V lost 0 bases to trimming and J lost 3 bases, with 14 bases between them. CDR1 and CDR2 from the germline V gene are SGDLS and YYNGEE. The chain's CDR3 is CASSVGQAIETDTQYF. CDR3 nucleotide sequence: TGTGCCAGCAGCGTAGGACAGGCTATAGAGACAGATACGCAGTATTTT.